The rows below give T cell receptor beta chains drawn from one sample of a study of shared clonotypes between healthy human individuals. TCRdb keeps only in-frame clones here, not all; method: immunoSEQ multiplex PCR. The sample records millions of clones, roughly 95% being singletons. The sample taken for sequencing was naive CD4+ T cells sorted from blood. The source is a man aged 18 to 29 in good health. The CDR3 runs from the conserved cysteine through the conserved F or W. A D gene is named only where the DNA matches it firmly. Not all rows give a size; the values are once, few, many and, for expanded clones, a class.

clone_size d_call j_call v_call cdr3_aa cdr3_nt
. TRBD2 TRBJ2-2 TRBV9 CASSGASGANTGELFF TGTGCCAGCAGCGGGGCTAGCGGGGCTAACACCGGGGAGCTGTTTTTT
. . TRBJ2-2 TRBV5-4 CASSLTGLNTGELFF TGTGCCAGCAGCTTGACGGGGCTAAACACCGGGGAGCTGTTTTTT
. TRBD2 TRBJ2-2 TRBV5-6 CASSSGLAGSSGELFF TGTGCCAGCAGCTCCGGCTTAGCGGGGAGTTCCGGGGAGCTGTTTTTT
. TRBD2 TRBJ2-7 TRBV5-1 CASSTDSGSTYEQYF TGCGCCAGCAGCACGGATAGCGGGAGTACCTACGAGCAGTACTTC
. TRBD1 TRBJ1-6 TRBV30 CAWTGGPYNSPLHF TGTGCCTGGACAGGGGGCCCCTATAATTCACCCCTCCACTTT
. . TRBJ1-1 TRBV28 CASSLGGNWGGNTEAFF TGTGCCAGCAGTTTAGGGGGGAACTGGGGAGGAAACACTGAAGCTTTCTTT
few . TRBJ1-1 TRBV7-2 CASSGHLEAFF TGTGCCAGCAGCGGACATCTAGAAGCTTTCTTT
. . TRBJ1-1 TRBV5-3 CARSLGNPSMNTEAFF TGTGCCAGAAGCTTGGGGAACCCGTCCATGAACACTGAAGCTTTCTTT
. . TRBJ2-2 TRBV5-4 CASSIQDFSNTGELFF TGTGCCAGCAGCATACAGGACTTCTCGAACACCGGGGAGCTGTTTTTT
. . TRBJ2-7 TRBV11-2 CASSLGVSSYEQYF TGTGCCAGCAGCCTGGGGGTTAGCTCCTACGAGCAGTACTTC
once . TRBJ1-5 TRBV19 CASSGSTGYNQPQHF TGTGCCAGTAGTGGGTCCACAGGGTATAATCAGCCCCAGCATTTT
once TRBD1 TRBJ2-7 TRBV7-6 CASSLVPQGVTYEQYF TGTGCCAGCAGCTTAGTCCCGCAGGGGGTGACCTACGAGCAGTACTTC
. . TRBJ2-3 TRBV9 CASSARGSTDTQYF TGTGCCAGCAGCGCCAGGGGAAGCACAGATACGCAGTATTTT
. . TRBJ2-7 TRBV7-2 CASSLPPGSAPPYEQYF TGTGCCAGCAGCTTACCCCCCGGGAGCGCCCCCCCCTACGAGCAGTACTTC
. TRBD1 TRBJ2-5 TRBV6-1 CASRRTGELRETQYF TGTGCCAGCAGAAGGACAGGGGAATTAAGAGAGACCCAGTACTTC